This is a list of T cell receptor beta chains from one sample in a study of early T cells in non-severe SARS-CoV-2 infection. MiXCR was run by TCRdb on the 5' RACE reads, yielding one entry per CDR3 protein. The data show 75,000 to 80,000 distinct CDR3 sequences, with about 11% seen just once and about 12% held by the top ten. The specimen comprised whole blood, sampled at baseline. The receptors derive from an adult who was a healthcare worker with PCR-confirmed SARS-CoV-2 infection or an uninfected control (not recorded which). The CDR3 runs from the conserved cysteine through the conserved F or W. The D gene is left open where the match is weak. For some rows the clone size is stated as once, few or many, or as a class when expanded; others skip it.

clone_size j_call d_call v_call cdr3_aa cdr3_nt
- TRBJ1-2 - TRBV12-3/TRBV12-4 CASSSTEYYGYTF TGTGCCAGCAGCTCCACCGAATACTATGGCTACACCTTC
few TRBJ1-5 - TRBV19 CASSGFSNQPQHF TGTGCCAGTAGCGGATTTAGCAATCAGCCCCAGCATTTT
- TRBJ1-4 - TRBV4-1 CASSQAPGYDSKTVFF -
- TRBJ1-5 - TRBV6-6 CASSYGQFDQPQHF TGTGCCAGCAGTTATGGGCAGTTCGATCAGCCCCAGCATTTT
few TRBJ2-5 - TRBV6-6 CASSYGGTQETQYF TGTGCCAGCAGTTATGGCGGTACTCAAGAGACCCAGTACTTC
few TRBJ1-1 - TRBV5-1 CASSLDQGYAEAFF TGCGCCAGCAGCTTGGACCAGGGTTACGCTGAAGCTTTCTTT
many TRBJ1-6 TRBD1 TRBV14 CASSRDRGDNSPLHF TGTGCCAGCAGTCGGGACAGGGGGGATAATTCACCCCTCCACTTT
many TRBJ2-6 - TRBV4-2 CASSQDDLSGANVLTF TGTGCCAGCAGCCAAGATGACCTCTCTGGGGCCAACGTCCTGACTTTC
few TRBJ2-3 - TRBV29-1 CSVGVADTQYF TGCAGCGTTGGGGTGGCAGATACGCAGTATTTT
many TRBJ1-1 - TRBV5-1 CASSSATGNTEAFF TGCGCCAGCAGCTCCGCGACAGGGAACACTGAAGCTTTCTTT
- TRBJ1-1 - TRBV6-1 CASSEPGLDTEAFF TGTGCCAGCAGTGAACCGGGCCTGGACACTGAAGCTTTCTTT
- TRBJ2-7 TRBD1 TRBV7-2 CASSRQGTYEQYF TGTGCCAGCAGCCGACAGGGGACCTACGAGCAGTACTTC
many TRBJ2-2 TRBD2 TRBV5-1 CASSFGAGGDGELFF TGCGCCAGCAGCTTCGGAGCGGGGGGCGACGGGGAGCTGTTTTTT
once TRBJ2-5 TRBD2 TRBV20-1 CSARGPGLAGQQETQYF TGCAGTGCTAGGGGCCCGGGACTAGCGGGGCAGCAAGAGACCCAGTACTTC
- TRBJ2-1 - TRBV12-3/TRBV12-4 CASSLENNEQFF TGTGCCAGCAGTTTAGAGAACAATGAGCAGTTCTTC
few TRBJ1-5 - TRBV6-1 CASTFQVGNQPQHF TGTGCCAGCACTTTCCAGGTCGGCAATCAGCCCCAGCATTTT
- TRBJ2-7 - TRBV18 CASSPQSYEQYF TGTGCCAGCTCACCGCAGTCCTACGAGCAGTACTTC
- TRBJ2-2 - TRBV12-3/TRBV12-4 CASSFRVSVGLATGELFF TGTGCCAGCAGTTTCAGGGTTTCGGTGGGGTTGGCCACCGGGGAGCTGTTTTTT
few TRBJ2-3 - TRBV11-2 CASSFPPDTQYF TGTGCCAGCAGCTTTCCTCCAGATACGCAGTATTTT
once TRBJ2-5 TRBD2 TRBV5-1 CASSLVHSGGTEETQYF TGCGCCAGCAGCTTGGTACATAGCGGGGGGACCGAAGAGACCCAGTACTTC
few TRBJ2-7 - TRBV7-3 CASSSTTRDEQYF TGTGCCAGCAGCTCGACGACCAGAGACGAGCAGTACTTC
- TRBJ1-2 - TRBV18 CASSPESGALYGYTF TGTGCCAGCTCACCAGAATCAGGGGCCCTCTATGGCTACACCTTC
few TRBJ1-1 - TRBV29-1 CSVVPTGLTEAFF TGCAGCGTTGTACCGACAGGACTCACAGAAGCTTTCTTT
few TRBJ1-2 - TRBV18 CASSRQARDYGYTF TGTGCCAGCTCACGTCAGGCTAGGGACTATGGCTACACCTTC